This entry lists 18 T cell receptor beta chains sequenced from one sample in a study of cytomegalovirus exposure and HLA in healthy donors (dated by TCRdb to about 2017). The library was prepared using the immunoSEQ multiplex PCR assay. For the multiplex PCR, a mixture combining 60 forward primers for TCR Vbeta segments and 13 reverse primers for TCR Jbeta segments was used. Drawn from immuneACCESS, this table holds only the in-frame rearrangements with V and J called that TCRdb kept. Clones are partly lost; checked studies trace under half to an unresolved V gene and leave the rest unexplained. The table for this sample lists roughly 57,000 clones. The top ten hold 12% of the sample. Specimen: PBMCs. The origin of the receptors is a man aged 18 to 30 in good health and CMV-seropositive.

The chain couples TRBV9 to TRBJ2-7, with D possibly being TRBD2 (6 bases). Germline CDR1 reads SGDLS; CDR2 reads YYNGEE. There are 14 residues in the CDR3. V lost 0 bases and J 3 bases, leaving 10 bases between the germline ends. The CDR3 DNA sequence: TGTGCCAGCAGCGTAGGCTGGCGGGGCTACGAGCAGTACTTC. Protein product: CASSVGWRGYEQYF.

This chain uses TRBV6-4 with TRBJ2-1; 7 positions match TRBD2. In germline, CDR1 is MRHNA, CDR2 SNTAGT. The V and J ends lost 3 bases and 2 bases, in that order; junction bases with no gene match: 4. This CDR3 contains 15 residues. CDR3 sequence: CASSERAGAYNEQFF. In DNA form, the CDR3 reads TGTGCCAGCAGTGAAAGGGCGGGAGCCTACAATGAGCAGTTCTTC.

This rearrangement joins TRBV27 to TRBJ2-1, with TRBD1 as a possible D gene (5 bases). The CDR3 covers 13 residues. Germline V lookup: CDR1 MNHEY, CDR2 SMNVEV (reference sequence). V was cut by 2 bases and J by 8 bases, with 10 bases left in between. CDR3 region: CASSLAGMDEQFF. DNA of the CDR3: TGTGCCAGCAGTTTAGCAGGGATGGATGAGCAGTTCTTC.

The chain carries TRBV9 and TRBJ2-1; maybe TRBD2 (6 bases). Germline lookup yields CDR1 SGDLS and CDR2 YYNGEE. The CDR3 runs 14 residues. Trimming stripped 5 bases from V and 9 bases from J, with 18 bases between. As DNA, the CDR3 is TGTGCCAGCAGTACTACCGGGACTCTTTTTGAGCAGTTCTTC. Its protein product is CASSTTGTLFEQFF.

J is TRBJ2-5 and V is TRBV5-1, with D possibly matching TRBD2 (6 bases). V lost 4 bases and J lost 5, with 15 bases in between. Germline V gene sequence: CDR1 SGHRS, CDR2 YFSETQ. The CDR3 is made up of 14 amino acids. CDR3 in DNA: TGCGCCAGCAGCCTGACTAGTTCCACGGAGACCCAGTACTTC. Translated: CASSLTSSTETQYF.

V is TRBV18 and J is TRBJ2-5, with 9 bases aligning to TRBD1. This CDR3 has 13 amino acids. The germline V gene encodes CDR1 KGHSH and CDR2 LQKENI. Losses at the gene ends were 5 bases for V and 5 bases for J; bases not matched to a gene: 3. CDR3 region: CASSLDRGETQYF. In DNA, the CDR3 is TGTGCCAGCTCATTGGACAGGGGTGAGACCCAGTACTTC.

The CDR3 here is CASSLKGLAGWGETQYF. CDR3 DNA: TGCGCCAGCAGCTTGAAAGGACTAGCGGGATGGGGAGAGACCCAGTACTTC. The chain employs TRBV5-1 and TRBJ2-5, with TRBD2 matching over 12 bases. V was pared by 1 base and J by 4 bases, with 8 bases of the junction left unmatched. The CDR3 covers 17 residues. CDR1 is SGHRS and CDR2 is YFSETQ in the germline V gene.

The J gene is TRBJ2-5, the V gene TRBV28; 7 bases agree with TRBD1. TRBJ2-7 explains the end of the DNA better; the J call may be wrong. The CDR3 contains 16 residues. CDR1 is MDHEN and CDR2 is SYDVKM in the germline V gene. DNA of the CDR3: TGTGCCAGCAGTAGAGGACAGGTGGATTGGACCTACGAGCAGTACTTC. Translation gives CASSRGQVDWTYEQYF.

V usage is TRBV2 and J usage is TRBJ2-7; 10 nucleotides match TRBD2. CDR1 SNHLY and CDR2 FYNNEI come from the germline V gene. Trimming cost V 4 bases and J 4 bases; bases outside gene matches: 7. CDR3 size: 15 residues. The CDR3 region has the DNA TGTGCCAGCAGTGTTGCTAGCGGGAGCTCTTACGAGCAGTACTTC. Its protein product is CASSVASGSSYEQYF.

V usage is TRBV4-1 and J usage is TRBJ2-1; 10 nucleotides match TRBD2. The length of the CDR3 is 17 residues. After removal of 1 base from V and 3 bases from J, the junction contained 6 bases not matched to a gene. Germline CDR1 MGHRA, CDR2 YSYEKL. Here the CDR3 reads CASSQGPSGGLYNEQFF. In DNA form, the CDR3 reads TGCGCCAGCAGCCAAGGACCTAGCGGGGGCCTCTACAATGAGCAGTTCTTC.

V and J are TRBV11-2 and TRBJ2-5; D gene unclear. The tail of the sequence fits TRBJ2-7 better, so the J call may be wrong. CDR3 length equals 14 residues. The V gene's germline CDR1 is SGHAT and CDR2 FQNNGV. The CDR3 loop reads CASSLDILRYEQYF. For the CDR3, the DNA is TGTGCCAGCAGCTTAGACATCTTAAGATACGAGCAGTACTTC.

The J gene is TRBJ1-4, the V gene TRBV5-6, with 8 bases that match TRBD1. This CDR3 spans 13 amino acids. Unmatched junction bases numbered 1, after V lost 1 base and J lost 8 bases. The V gene's germline CDR1 is SGHDT and CDR2 YYEEEE. As DNA, the CDR3 is TGTGCCAGCAGCTTGACAGGGGGAGAAAAACTGTTTTTT. Its translation is CASSLTGGEKLFF.

The genes are TRBV5-1 and TRBJ2-5, with a tentative D call TRBD2 (5 bases). The CDR3 is 15 residues long. Germline V gives CDR1 SGHRS, CDR2 YFSETQ. The V and J ends lost 0 bases and 5 bases respectively, with 14 bases between them. The CDR3 region is CASSLGTRASETQYF. For the CDR3, the DNA is TGCGCCAGCAGCTTGGGGACGAGGGCTTCGGAGACCCAGTACTTC. Variable domain in full (rest from reference TRBV5-1 and TRBJ2-5): KAGVTQTPRYLIKTRGQQVTLSCSPISGHRSVSWYQQTPGQGLQFLFEYFSETQRNKGNFPGRFSGRQFSNSRSEMNVSTLELGDSALYLCASSLGTRASETQYFGPGTRLLVL.

The chain uses TRBV13 and TRBJ1-3; 8 bases match TRBD1. The V gene end was trimmed by 5 bases and the J gene end by 2 bases; junction bases not matched to a gene: 8. This CDR3 comprises 16 residues. The germline CDR1 and CDR2 sequences are PRHDT and FYEKMQ (reference sequence). DNA for the CDR3: TGTGCCAGCAGCCCGATCGGACAGGGCACTGGAAACACCATATATTTT. Amino acids: CASSPIGQGTGNTIYF. The full variable domain, rest sourced from reference TRBV13 and TRBJ1-3, is AAGVIQSPRHLIKEKRETATLKCYPIPRHDTVYWYQQGPGQDPQFLISFYEKMQSDKGSIPDRFSAQQFSDYHSELNMSSLELGDSALYFCASSPIGQGTGNTIYFGEGSWLTVV.

The rearrangement uses TRBV7-3 and TRBJ2-7, with 8 bases lining up with TRBD2. Germline values: CDR1 SGHTA, CDR2 FQGTGA. V lost 1 base and J lost 7; bases outside the gene matches: 6. The CDR3 extends over 14 amino acids. CDR3 DNA sequence: TGTGCCAGCAGCTTAAACGGGAGGGCGGAGGAGCAGTACTTC. This gives the protein CASSLNGRAEEQYF.

The V call is TRBV9, the J call TRBJ1-2, with D possibly TRBD1 on 6 matching bases. Germline assignment: CDR1 SGDLS and CDR2 YYNGEE. Trimming took 5 bases from V and 6 from J, leaving 11 bases between them. This CDR3 spans 12 amino acids. The CDR3 spells CASRPNRDGYTF. In DNA, the CDR3 is TGTGCCAGCAGACCAAACAGGGATGGCTACACCTTC.

The chain uses TRBV7-2 and TRBJ1-5; TRBD1 agrees at 7 bases. Germline V gene lookup returns CDR1 SGHTA and CDR2 FQGNSA. The CDR3 sequence is 14 residues long. The trim removed 5 bases at V and 4 bases at J, leaving 5 bases unmatched. The CDR3 coding sequence is TGTGCCAGCAGCACGGGACAGACAAATCAGCCCCAGCATTTT. Translating it yields CASSTGQTNQPQHF.

The gene calls are TRBV10-3 and TRBJ1-5; D is possibly TRBD1 (5 bases). The germline V and J ends were trimmed by 2 bases and 0 bases, with 17 bases remaining between them. Germline assignment: CDR1 ENHRY and CDR2 SYGVKD. CDR3 size: 18 residues. The CDR3 region is CAISEKRRGQVSNQPQHF. In nucleotides, the CDR3 is TGTGCCATCAGTGAGAAAAGGAGGGGTCAAGTTAGCAATCAGCCCCAGCATTTT.